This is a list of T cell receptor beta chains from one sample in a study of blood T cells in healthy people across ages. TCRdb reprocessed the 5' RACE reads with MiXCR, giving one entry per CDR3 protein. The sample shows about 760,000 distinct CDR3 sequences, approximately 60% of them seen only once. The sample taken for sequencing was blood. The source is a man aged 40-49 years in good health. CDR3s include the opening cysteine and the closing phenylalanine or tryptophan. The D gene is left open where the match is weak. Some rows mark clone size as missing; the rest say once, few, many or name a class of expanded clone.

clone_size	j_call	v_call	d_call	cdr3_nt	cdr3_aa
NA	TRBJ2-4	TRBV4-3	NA	TGCGCCAGCAGCCAAGGGGGCAGGTCGGCCAAAAACGTTCAGTACTTC	CASSQGGRSAKNVQYF
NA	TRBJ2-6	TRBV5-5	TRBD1	TGTGCCAGCAGCTATTGGGGACAGGGTACCGGGGCCAACGTCCTGACTTTC	CASSYWGQGTGANVLTF
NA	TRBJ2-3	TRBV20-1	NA	TGCAGTGCTAGGGACTTCTCCACAGATACGCAGTATTTT	CSARDFSTDTQYF
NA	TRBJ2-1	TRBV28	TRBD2	TGTGCCAGTTCCGGGGGGGTAGCGGAGGGTGAGCAGTTCTTC	CASSGGVAEGEQFF
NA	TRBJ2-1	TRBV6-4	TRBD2	TGTGCCAGCAGTTTTAGCGGGAGTAGGGGCAATGAGCAGTTCTTC	CASSFSGSRGNEQFF
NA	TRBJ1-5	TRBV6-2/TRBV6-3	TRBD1	TGTGCCAGCAGTGGACAGGGGGTCTTCGGCAATCAGCCCCAGCATTTT	CASSGQGVFGNQPQHF
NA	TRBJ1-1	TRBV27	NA	TGTGCCAGCAGTTTAATGCCCGGAGTGAACACTGAAGCTTTCTTT	CASSLMPGVNTEAFF
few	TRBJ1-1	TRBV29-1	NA	TGCAGCGCTGTACAGACTGAAGCTTTCTTT	CSAVQTEAFF
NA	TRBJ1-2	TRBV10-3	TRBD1	TGTGCCATCGGATCTCCGGGACAGAAAGATGGCTACACCTTC	CAIGSPGQKDGYTF
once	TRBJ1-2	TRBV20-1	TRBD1	TGCAGCCCCACCCCCCGGGACAGGGACACCTATGGCTACACCTTC	CSPTPRDRDTYGYTF
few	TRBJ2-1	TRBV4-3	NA	TGCGCCAGCAGCCAATTGTGGGGTCCCGCTTATGAGCAGTTCTTC	CASSQLWGPAYEQFF
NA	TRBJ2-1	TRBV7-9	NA	TGTGCCAGCAGCTTTGTGACAGACAGCTCCTACAATGAGCAGTTCTTC	CASSFVTDSSYNEQFF
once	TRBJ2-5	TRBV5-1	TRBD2	TGCGCCAGCGACCCCGATGGGAGGGCCCGGGAGACCCAGTACTTC	CASDPDGRARETQYF
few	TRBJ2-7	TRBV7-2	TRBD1	TGTGCCAGCAGAGGGGGCGTAGGCTCCTACGAGCAGTACTTC	CASRGGVGSYEQYF
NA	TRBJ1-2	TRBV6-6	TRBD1	TGTGCCGGCACCACAGGGGTAAGCGGTGGCTACACCTTC	CAGTTGVSGGYTF
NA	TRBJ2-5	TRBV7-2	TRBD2	TGTGCCAGCAGCCGCCGGACTAGCGGGGACGGGACCCAGTACTTC	CASSRRTSGDGTQYF
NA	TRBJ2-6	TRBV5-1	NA	TGCGCCAGCAGCCCCGACCTACCCTCTGGGGCCAACGTCCTGACTTTC	CASSPDLPSGANVLTF
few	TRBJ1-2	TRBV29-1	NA	TGCAGCGTGTCAGATGGCTACACCTTC	CSVSDGYTF
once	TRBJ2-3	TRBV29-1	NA	TGCAGCGTTGGAGGGGGTGAGGGCACAGATACGCAGTATTTT	CSVGGGEGTDTQYF
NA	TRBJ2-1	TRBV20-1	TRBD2	TGCAGTCCCTTGCGGGAGGCCTACAATGAGCAGTTCTTC	CSPLREAYNEQFF
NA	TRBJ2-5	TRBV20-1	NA	TGCAGTGCTAGCGCCAGGGCTTGGCAAGAGACCCAGTACTTC	CSASARAWQETQYF
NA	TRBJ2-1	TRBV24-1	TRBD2	TGTGCCACCAGTGGAGGACTAGCGGGAGGACTCAATGAGCAGTTCTTC	CATSGGLAGGLNEQFF
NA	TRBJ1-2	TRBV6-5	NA	TGTGCCAGCAGTTACTCGGGGGAGGGCTATGGCTACACCTTC	CASSYSGEGYGYTF
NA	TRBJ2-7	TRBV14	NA	TGTGCCAGCAGCCAGCCCGGGCCGGGGGCCTACGAGCAGTACTTC	CASSQPGPGAYEQYF
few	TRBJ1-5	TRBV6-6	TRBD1	TGTGCCAGCAGACTGGACAGGGTTCAGCCCCAGCATTTT	CASRLDRVQPQHF
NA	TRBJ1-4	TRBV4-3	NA	TGCGCCAGCAGCCAAGACCAAGGGGGTCAAGAAAAACTGTTTTTT	CASSQDQGGQEKLFF
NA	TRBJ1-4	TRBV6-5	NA	TGTGCCAGCAGTGACGGAGGGGCGGAAAAACTGTTTTTT	CASSDGGAEKLFF
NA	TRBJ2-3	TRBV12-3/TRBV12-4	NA	TGTGCCAGCAGGGTCCGGGGGCGCACAGATACGCAGTATTTT	CASRVRGRTDTQYF
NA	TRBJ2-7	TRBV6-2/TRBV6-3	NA	TGTGCCAGCAGTTACGTGGCGGGATCGGAGTACGAGCAGTACTTC	CASSYVAGSEYEQYF
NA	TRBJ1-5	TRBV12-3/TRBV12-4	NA	TGTGCCAGCAGTCCCTCCTCCCCGGGAATCTATAGCAATCAGCCCCAGCATTTT	CASSPSSPGIYSNQPQHF
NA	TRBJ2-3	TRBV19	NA	TGTGCCAGTATTTTGGGGCCGGGCACAGATACGCAGTATTTT	CASILGPGTDTQYF
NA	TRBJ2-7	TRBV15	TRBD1	TGTGCCACCAGCCAGAGCCTAGGAAGGGGACAGGGGCTACTTAACTCCTACGAGCAGTACTTC	CATSQSLGRGQGLLNSYEQYF
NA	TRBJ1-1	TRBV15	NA	TGTGCCACCAGCAGAGCCACGTCGTCGGGGGAAGCTTTCTTT	CATSRATSSGEAFF
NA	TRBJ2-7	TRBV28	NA	TGTGCCAGCAGTTTTTGGCAGAGCCACTCAAACGAGCAGTACTTC	CASSFWQSHSNEQYF
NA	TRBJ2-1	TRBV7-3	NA	TGTGCCAGCAGTTCTGGACAGACCCTAAATGAGCAGTTCTTC	CASSSGQTLNEQFF
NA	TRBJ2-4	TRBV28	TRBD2	TGTGCCAGCAGTTTAGCGGGGGGGCCCCTTCCGAATGAGCAGTACTTC	CASSLAGGPLPNEQYF
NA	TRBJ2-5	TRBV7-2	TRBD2	TGTGCCAGCAGCTTGGGACTAGCGGGGTCTGGAGAGACCCAGTACTTC	CASSLGLAGSGETQYF
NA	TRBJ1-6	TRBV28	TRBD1	TGTGCCAGCAGACAGGGGGCGGTGGGTAATTCACCCCTCCACTTT	CASRQGAVGNSPLHF
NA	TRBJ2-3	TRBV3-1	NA	TGTGCCAGCAGCCAAAATTTAGCCCTCACAGATACGCAGTATTTT	CASSQNLALTDTQYF